The rows below give T cell receptor beta chains drawn from one sample of a study of blood T cell repertoires in COVID-19. Produced via immunoSEQ multiplex PCR; TCRdb's table is partial and in-frame only. The sample shows 180,000 or so clones, 80% to 90% of them seen only once. Sequencing used peripheral blood. The receptors derive from a man in his fifties or sixties with acute or convalescent COVID-19. Each CDR3 is given with its conserved first and last residue. Fields, in order: clone size, V gene, J gene, CDR3 length, D gene, CDR3 DNA, CDR3 protein. A D gene is named only where the DNA matches it firmly. Where a row states a size, it is once, few, many or the class of an expanded clone; other rows omit it.

size: NA; V: TRBV25-1; J: TRBJ2-4; length: 15; D: TRBD1; DNA: TGTGCCAGCAGTGAATATAAGACAGGGTACAACATTCAGTACTTC; CDR3: CASSEYKTGYNIQYF
size: NA; V: TRBV10-3; J: TRBJ2-2; length: 19; D: TRBD2; DNA: TGTGCCATCAGTGAGACTCAACCGGGACTAGCGGGAGAGGCCGGGGAGCTGTTTTTT; CDR3: CAISETQPGLAGEAGELFF
size: NA; V: TRBV27; J: TRBJ2-3; length: 16; D: NA; DNA: TGTGCCAGTTCTAGACTCCAGGGTGAAGGCACAGATACGCAGTATTTT; CDR3: CASSRLQGEGTDTQYF
size: NA; V: TRBV6-1; J: TRBJ2-2; length: 17; D: TRBD1; DNA: TGTGCCAGCAGTGAAGCGGGCAGGGGGTCGAGAACCGGGGAGCTGTTTTTT; CDR3: CASSEAGRGSRTGELFF
size: NA; V: TRBV29-1; J: TRBJ2-5; length: 13; D: NA; DNA: TGCAGCGTTTTAGCGAGGCGGGCGGAGACCCAGTACTTC; CDR3: CSVLARRAETQYF
size: NA; V: TRBV7-8; J: TRBJ2-3; length: 13; D: NA; DNA: TGTGCCAGCAGCCGTGCGAGGTCAGATACGCAGTATTTT; CDR3: CASSRARSDTQYF
size: few; V: TRBV29-1; J: TRBJ2-7; length: 12; D: NA; DNA: TGCAGCGTTGAATCCCCAGCCTACGAGCAGTACTTC; CDR3: CSVESPAYEQYF
size: once; V: TRBV7-2; J: TRBJ2-5; length: 16; D: TRBD1; DNA: TGTGCCAGCAGCCACCGTGTGACAGGGACCCAAGAGACCCAGTACTTC; CDR3: CASSHRVTGTQETQYF
size: NA; V: TRBV7-6; J: TRBJ2-5; length: 15; D: TRBD1; DNA: TGTGCCAGCAGCTCTGGCAGGGGGCGGGATGAGACCCAGTACTTC; CDR3: CASSSGRGRDETQYF
size: NA; V: TRBV27; J: TRBJ2-7; length: 16; D: NA; DNA: TGTGCCAGCAGTGACCCTAGGGGGGAGGGCCCCTACGAGCAGTACTTC; CDR3: CASSDPRGEGPYEQYF
size: NA; V: TRBV4-3; J: TRBJ1-2; length: 16; D: NA; DNA: TGCGCCAGCAGCCAAACTGCAGCGCGGAGTGAGTATGGCTACACCTTC; CDR3: CASSQTAARSEYGYTF
size: NA; V: TRBV7-2; J: TRBJ2-7; length: 14; D: NA; DNA: TGTGCCAGCAGCTTAGGTAAAACCTACTACGAGCAGTACTTC; CDR3: CASSLGKTYYEQYF
size: once; V: TRBV3-1/TRBV3-2; J: TRBJ1-1; length: 14; D: NA; DNA: TGTGCCAGCAGACTTGGATCGGCGGACACTGAAGCTTTCTTT; CDR3: CASRLGSADTEAFF
size: NA; V: TRBV28; J: TRBJ2-7; length: 14; D: NA; DNA: TGTGCCAGCAGGCCCGGACTTAATAACTACGAGCAGTACTTC; CDR3: CASRPGLNNYEQYF
size: NA; V: TRBV7-9; J: TRBJ2-3; length: 15; D: TRBD2; DNA: TGTGCCAGCAGCCCAAGACTAGCGGGAGCAGATACGCAGTATTTT; CDR3: CASSPRLAGADTQYF
size: NA; V: TRBV28; J: TRBJ1-6; length: 13; D: TRBD1; DNA: TGTGCCAGCAGGACAGGGGGAGATTCACCCCTCCACTTT; CDR3: CASRTGGDSPLHF
size: NA; V: TRBV5-1; J: TRBJ2-2; length: 16; D: TRBD2; DNA: TGCGCCAGCAGCTTGGAATTGGGCGGGAGAACCGGGGAGCTGTTTTTT; CDR3: CASSLELGGRTGELFF
size: NA; V: TRBV7-8; J: TRBJ2-7; length: 16; D: TRBD2; DNA: TGTGCCAGCAGCTTAAGGAGGACTAGCGGAACCTACGAGCAGTACTTC; CDR3: CASSLRRTSGTYEQYF
size: NA; V: TRBV5-6; J: TRBJ1-6; length: 15; D: TRBD1; DNA: TGTGCCAGCAGCTTGGGGACAGGGGGAAATTCACCCCTCCACTTT; CDR3: CASSLGTGGNSPLHF
size: NA; V: TRBV28; J: TRBJ2-7; length: 15; D: TRBD1; DNA: TGTGCCAGCAGTTCAACAGGGGGTGCTACCTACGAGCAGTACTTC; CDR3: CASSSTGGATYEQYF
size: NA; V: TRBV7-9; J: TRBJ1-2; length: 15; D: NA; DNA: TGTGCCAGCAGCTTAGCGACAGGCCGATCCTATGGCTACACCTTC; CDR3: CASSLATGRSYGYTF
size: NA; V: TRBV28; J: TRBJ1-2; length: 15; D: NA; DNA: TGTGCCAGTCATGAATTTGGGGGGGCGGTCTATGGCTACACCTTC; CDR3: CASHEFGGAVYGYTF
size: few; V: TRBV7-7; J: TRBJ1-2; length: 16; D: NA; DNA: TGTGCTAGCAGCCCCCTCTTCGGGCGGGGTAACTATGGCTACACCTTC; CDR3: CASSPLFGRGNYGYTF
size: once; V: TRBV3-1/TRBV3-2; J: TRBJ1-3; length: 15; D: NA; DNA: TGTGCCAGCCGCCCGGAGGACAGTTCTGGAAACACCATATATTTT; CDR3: CASRPEDSSGNTIYF
size: NA; V: TRBV5-8; J: TRBJ1-1; length: 14; D: NA; DNA: TGTGCCAGCAGCCCAAACGACAGACGGACTGAAGCTTTCTTT; CDR3: CASSPNDRRTEAFF
size: NA; V: TRBV27; J: TRBJ1-3; length: 13; D: NA; DNA: TGTGCCAGCAGTTTTCTACGTGGAAACACCATATATTTT; CDR3: CASSFLRGNTIYF
size: NA; V: TRBV7-2; J: TRBJ1-3; length: 13; D: NA; DNA: TGTGCCAGCAGCTCCGTGTCTGGAAACACCATATATTTT; CDR3: CASSSVSGNTIYF
size: NA; V: TRBV19; J: TRBJ1-2; length: 16; D: NA; DNA: TGTGCCAGTAGTCCCCCTTCGGGCAGGGGCGGCTATGGCTACACCTTC; CDR3: CASSPPSGRGGYGYTF
size: NA; V: TRBV7-3; J: TRBJ2-1; length: 16; D: NA; DNA: TGTGCCAGCAGTCTCGAGGCGGGAAGCTCCTACAATGAGCAGTTCTTC; CDR3: CASSLEAGSSYNEQFF
size: NA; V: TRBV19; J: TRBJ2-1; length: 12; D: NA; DNA: TGTGCCAGTAGTATTATCGTGAATGAGCAGTTCTTC; CDR3: CASSIIVNEQFF
size: NA; V: TRBV3-1/TRBV3-2; J: TRBJ1-5; length: 15; D: NA; DNA: TGTGCCAGCAGCCAAGGTGGGAGCGCCCATCAGCCCCAGCATTTT; CDR3: CASSQGGSAHQPQHF
size: NA; V: TRBV7-9; J: TRBJ1-1; length: 13; D: NA; DNA: TGTGCCAGCAGCCTCGCGGGGTTCACTGAAGCTTTCTTT; CDR3: CASSLAGFTEAFF
size: NA; V: TRBV7-8; J: TRBJ2-2; length: 17; D: TRBD2; DNA: TGTGCCAGCAGCTTAACTCCCGGCGGGAGCAGTGCCGGGGAGCTGTTTTTT; CDR3: CASSLTPGGSSAGELFF